Shown below are 31 T cell receptor beta chains from a single sample sequenced in a study of blood T cells in healthy people across ages. A second about 7 to 11 cycle PCR used barcoded and J-beta primers. TCRdb processed the 5' RACE reads anew with MiXCR; each CDR3 protein has one entry. The sample holds roughly 650,000 distinct CDR3 sequences; approximately 30% are singletons and the top ten take 15% to 19%. The sample consisted of blood. Source of these receptors: a woman of 80 years or more in good health.

About this clonotype: A much bigger clone sits one base away, suggesting this may be a read error. V gene TRBV7-2 combines with J gene TRBJ2-5; D is perhaps TRBD2 (6 bases). CDR3 length equals 16 residues. Between the trimmed V and J ends, which lost 5 bases and 11 bases, there was a span of 27 bases. Germline-derived CDR1 and CDR2 are SGHTA and FQGNSA. CDR3 loop: CASSPLRLATYNEQYF. In nucleotides, the CDR3 is TGTGCCAGCAGCCCTCTTAGGCTAGCGACCTACAATGAGCAGTACTTC. Variable domain in full (rest from reference TRBV7-2 and TRBJ2-5): GAGVSQSPSNKVTEKGKDVELRCDPISGHTALYWYRQSLGQGLEFLIYFQGNSAPDKSGLPSDRFSAERTGGSVSTLTIQRTQQEDSAVYLCASSPLRLATYNEQYFGPGTRLLVL.

This clonotype showed up many times. This chain uses TRBV6-6 with TRBJ2-4, with 9 bases fitting TRBD1. CDR3 length: 11 residues. The V gene's germline CDR1 is MNHNY and CDR2 SVGAGI (reference sequence). The trim removed 2 bases at V and 13 bases at J, leaving 0 bases unmatched. As DNA, the CDR3 is TGTGCCAGCAGTTACGGACAGGGGCAGTACTTC. It codes for CASSYGQGQYF.

This clonotype has more than one count but fewer than ten. The J gene is TRBJ2-1, the V gene TRBV20-1, with 10 bases identical to TRBD2. This CDR3 contains 15 residues. V shed 6 bases and J 8 bases; nucleotides not matched to a gene: 13. Germline CDR1 DFQATT, CDR2 SNEGSKA (reference sequence). Here the CDR3 DNA reads TGCAGTGCCTCCCCCCAAGCGGGAGGGTACGATGAGCAGTTCTTC. Translated: CSASPQAGGYDEQFF.

This clonotype has ten or more counts. The rearrangement joins TRBV29-1 to TRBJ2-3, with 8 bases aligning to TRBD2. The junction had 13 bases not matched to a gene; V was cut back by 7 bases and J by 1 base. Germline loops: CDR1 SQVTM, CDR2 ANQGSEA. The CDR3 sequence is 16 residues long. The CDR3 region is CSGQGDERGRTDTQYF. CDR3 sequence (DNA): TGCAGCGGCCAGGGCGATGAGCGGGGGCGCACAGATACGCAGTATTTT.

The chain carries TRBV6-2 or TRBV6-3 and TRBJ1-5; the D gene is possibly TRBD1 (5 bases). Germline values: CDR1 MNHEY, CDR2 SVGEGT. This CDR3 region has 15 residues. Between the trimmed V and J ends, which lost 1 base and 1 base, there was a span of 8 bases. The CDR3 loop is CASSYWGDSNQPQHF. DNA for the CDR3: TGTGCCAGCAGTTACTGGGGGGACAGCAATCAGCCCCAGCATTTT.

Notes on this clonotype: Just one base apart from a much larger clone, this may be a read error. V is TRBV27 and J is TRBJ2-5; 9 nucleotides match TRBD2. Germline lookup yields CDR1 MNHEY and CDR2 SMNVEV (reference sequence). CDR3 size: 14 residues. Trimming cost V 6 bases and J 9 bases; bases outside gene matches: 11. The DNA for the CDR3 is TGTGCCAGCAGGTGGGGGACTAGCTACGGGGCCCAGTACTTC. Translated, it gives CASRWGTSYGAQYF.

This clonotype was picked up a small number of times. The chain employs TRBV9 and TRBJ2-3; possibly TRBD2 for D (6 bases). CDR3 length: 14 amino acids. The germline CDR1 and CDR2 sequences are SGDLS and YYNGEE. The V gene lost 0 bases and the J gene lost 4 bases, with 9 bases spanning the gap. The CDR3 DNA reads TGTGCCAGCAGCGTAGCGACTAGGTCAGATACGCAGTATTTT. Its protein product is CASSVATRSDTQYF. The variable domain in full, with the rest retrieved from reference TRBV9 and TRBJ2-3, is DSGVTQTPKHLITATGQRVTLRCSPRSGDLSVYWYQQSLDQGLQFLIQYYNGEERAKGNILERFSAQQFPDLHSELNLSSLELGDSALYFCASSVATRSDTQYFGPGTRLTVL.

This clonotype has more than one count but fewer than ten. The genes are TRBV12-3 or TRBV12-4 and TRBJ1-1; perhaps TRBD1 as D (5 bases). Trimming left V 7 bases short and J 1 base short, with 13 bases between. The CDR3 runs 14 residues. CDR3 coding DNA: TGTGCCAGCACCGAACGGGGGGGGAACACTGAAGCTTTCTTT. Encoded protein: CASTERGGNTEAFF.

This clonotype was recorded at least ten times. J is TRBJ2-7 and V is TRBV7-2, with TRBD2 matching 9 bases. Germline lookup yields CDR1 SGHTA and CDR2 FQGNSA. V trimming: 2 bases; J trimming: 3 bases; junction bases outside the gene matches: 8. The length of the CDR3 is 16 residues. The CDR3 loop reads CASSLSGSGGYYEQYF. DNA of the CDR3: TGTGCCAGCAGCTTAAGTGGGAGCGGGGGGTACTACGAGCAGTACTTC.

The gene calls are TRBV4-2 and TRBJ2-5; D unresolved. The CDR3 runs 15 residues. Germline values: CDR1 LGHNA, CDR2 YNFKEQ. Trimming removed 0 bases from V and 0 bases from J, with 8 bases in between. CDR3 nucleotide sequence: TGTGCCAGCAGCCAAGAACTCTGGGACCAAGAGACCCAGTACTTC. Its translation is CASSQELWDQETQYF.

The CDR3 DNA is TGTGCCAGCAGTGAAAGGACAGGTGCCACAGATACGCAGTATTTT. As protein: CASSERTGATDTQYF. The chain employs TRBV6-1 and TRBJ2-3, with TRBD1 matching 7 bases. V was clipped by 2 bases and J by 2 bases; unmatched bases: 4. This CDR3 is 15 amino acids long. Looked up from germline, CDR1 is MNHNS and CDR2 is SASEGT.

In its sample, this clonotype was seen many times. V and J are TRBV6-6 and TRBJ1-2, with 7 bases lining up with TRBD1. Losses at the gene ends were 0 bases for V and 7 bases for J; bases not matched to a gene: 8. The CDR3 is 15 amino acids. Germline V gene lookup returns CDR1 MNHNY and CDR2 SVGAGI (reference sequence). This CDR3 reads CASSYSTRQGGGYTF. DNA for the CDR3: TGTGCCAGCAGTTACTCGACTCGACAGGGTGGTGGCTACACCTTC.

This clonotype was observed at least ten times. The rearrangement uses TRBV9 and TRBJ1-6, with 7 bases that match TRBD1. V lost 0 bases to trimming and J lost 1 base; unmatched junction nucleotides: 4. There are 17 residues in the CDR3. Germline-derived CDR1 and CDR2 are SGDLS and YYNGEE. CDR3 amino acids: CASSVEGGASYNSPLHF. CDR3 coding DNA: TGTGCCAGCAGCGTAGAAGGGGGCGCGTCCTATAATTCACCCCTCCACTTT.

This clonotype appeared many times. CDR3 coding DNA: TGTGCCAGCGGCCGGGACAGGAACTACAATGAGCAGTTCTTC. Translated, it gives CASGRDRNYNEQFF. This chain connects TRBV2 to TRBJ2-1; 8 nucleotides line up with TRBD1. The V gene end was trimmed by 8 bases and the J gene end by 3 bases; junction bases not matched to a gene: 6. This CDR3 spans 14 amino acids. In germline, CDR1 is SNHLY, CDR2 FYNNEI.

The rearrangement uses TRBV5-8 and TRBJ1-5; D perhaps matches TRBD1 (6 bases). The CDR3 extends over 15 amino acids. V was trimmed by 1 base and J by 9 bases, leaving 17 bases between them. Germline CDR1 SGHTS, CDR2 YDEGEE. CDR3 amino acids: CASSLYYTGFWPQHF. The CDR3 DNA is TGTGCCAGCAGCTTGTACTACACAGGGTTTTGGCCCCAGCATTTT.

This clonotype was observed at least ten times. This rearrangement joins TRBV5-1 to TRBJ2-1; possible D gene TRBD1, 6 bases. This CDR3 is built from 16 residues. CDR1 is SGHRS, CDR2 YFSETQ, per germline. The germline V and J ends were trimmed by 5 bases and 8 bases, with 23 bases remaining between them. CDR3 coding DNA: TGCGCCAGCAGGCTGAGGGGGTCGGCCTCTTCCGATGAGCAGTTCTTC. It yields the protein CASRLRGSASSDEQFF.

This clonotype showed up many times. J is TRBJ2-1 and V is TRBV20-1; 8 positions agree with TRBD1. V shed 6 bases and J 6 bases; nucleotides not matched to a gene: 13. Germline CDR1 and CDR2: DFQATT and SNEGSKA (reference sequence). The CDR3 has 15 residues. CDR3 sequence: CSAGGTGSAFNEQFF. The CDR3 coding sequence is TGCAGTGCCGGAGGGACAGGTTCGGCCTTCAATGAGCAGTTCTTC.

This clonotype was recorded at least ten times. This chain links TRBV7-9 with TRBJ2-6, with TRBD1 matching 9 bases. With 5 bases clipped from V and 3 bases from J, the junction kept 8 bases outside the gene matches. Germline V gives CDR1 SEHNR, CDR2 FQNEAQ (reference sequence). CDR3 size: 17 residues. The CDR3 is CASSQDRGGFGANVLTF. Written as DNA, the CDR3 is TGTGCCAGCAGCCAGGACAGGGGAGGATTTGGGGCCAACGTCCTGACTTTC.

In its sample, this clonotype was seen a few times. This clone may be a read error of a much larger clone one base away. This chain joins TRBV7-9 and TRBJ2-3; 9 bases agree with TRBD1. This CDR3 has 15 residues. Germline values: CDR1 SEHNR, CDR2 FQNEAQ (reference sequence). The CDR3 here is CANSPRTGATDTQYF. CDR3 DNA sequence: TGTGCCAACAGCCCAAGGACAGGGGCTACAGATACGCAGTATTTT.

This clonotype was found a few times. The chain joins TRBV5-1 to TRBJ2-2; D is ambiguous. Germline V gene lookup returns CDR1 SGHRS and CDR2 YFSETQ. The V end lost 7 bases, the J end lost 1 base, and 5 bases lay between the germline ends. The CDR3 is made up of 12 amino acids. CDR3 DNA sequence: TGCGCCAGCGGGGAGAACACCGGGGAGCTGTTTTTT. It codes for CASGENTGELFF.

This clonotype was seen ten or more times. The V call is TRBV6-5, the J call TRBJ1-2, with a weak D call TRBD1 (5 bases). V was cut by 6 bases and J by 2 bases, with 16 bases left in between. CDR3 size: 15 residues. Germline values: CDR1 MNHEY, CDR2 SVGAGI. CDR3 sequence: CASSRGSQANYGYTF. The CDR3 nucleotides are TGTGCCAGCAGCCGGGGGAGCCAGGCGAACTATGGCTACACCTTC.

This clonotype has just a few counts. The rearrangement uses TRBV6-5 and TRBJ1-3; D remains ambiguous. CDR1 is MNHEY and CDR2 is SVGAGI in the germline V gene. The V end was cut by 0 bases, the J end by 2 bases, with 8 bases between. The length of the CDR3 is 15 residues. The CDR3, as DNA: TGTGCCAGCAGTTACTCAGGCGGGACTGGAAACACCATATATTTT. Its protein is CASSYSGGTGNTIYF.

Here the CDR3 DNA reads TGTGCCAGCAGGGGACAGGGATGGTCTTTTGATGGCTACACCTTC. Encoded protein: CASRGQGWSFDGYTF. The chain uses TRBV6-6 and TRBJ1-2, with 9 bases that match TRBD1. This CDR3 has 15 residues. V shed 6 bases and J 6 bases; nucleotides not matched to a gene: 11. The germline gives CDR1 MNHNY, CDR2 SVGAGI (reference sequence).

In its sample, this clonotype was seen many times. This sequence joins TRBV7-8 and TRBJ1-1, with TRBD1 identical over 7 bases. Germline loops: CDR1 SGHVS, CDR2 FQNEAQ. V shed 1 base, J shed 1 base, and the junction held 9 bases outside the gene matches. The CDR3 is 17 amino acids. The CDR3 sequence is CASSLGFGRTGNTEAFF. In nucleotides, the CDR3 is TGTGCCAGCAGCTTAGGGTTTGGACGGACAGGGAACACTGAAGCTTTCTTT. The complete variable domain, with remaining parts taken from reference TRBV7-8 and TRBJ1-1, reads GAGVSQSPRYKVAKRGQDVALRCDPISGHVSLFWYQQALGQGPEFLTYFQNEAQLDKSGLPSDRFFAERPEGSVSTLKIQRTQQEDSAVYLCASSLGFGRTGNTEAFFGQGTRLTVV.

The sample holds a few counts of this clonotype. This sequence may be a read error, since a much larger clone differs from it by one base. The chain has TRBV7-9 and TRBJ2-4; the D is unclear. The J call may be in error: the DNA end matches TRBJ2-7 better. This CDR3 is built from 16 residues. Germline V gives CDR1 SEHNR, CDR2 FQNEAQ (reference sequence). The CDR3 DNA reads TGTGCCGGCAGCTTGGGTTCTTACAGCGACAAATACGAGCAGTACTTC. Its translation: CAGSLGSYSDKYEQYF.

This clonotype has at least ten counts. This chain connects TRBV29-1 to TRBJ2-1; TRBD1 agrees at 11 bases. Looked up from germline, CDR1 is SQVTM and CDR2 is ANQGSEA. The junction had 7 bases not matched to a gene; V was cut back by 6 bases and J by 6 bases. This CDR3 has 14 residues. CDR3 loop: CSVGGQGAFNEQFF. CDR3 bases: TGCAGCGTGGGAGGACAGGGGGCGTTCAATGAGCAGTTCTTC.

V is TRBV4-2 and J is TRBJ2-3, with D tentatively TRBD1 or TRBD2 (7 bases each). Germline CDR1 LGHNA, CDR2 YNFKEQ. The CDR3 has 17 amino acids. Trimming shortened V by 3 bases and J by 2 bases, and 18 bases separated the two germline ends. The chain's CDR3 is CASSHPKGGGATDTQYF. The CDR3 DNA is TGTGCCAGCAGCCACCCAAAGGGAGGGGGCGCCACAGATACGCAGTATTTT.

This clonotype was counted a few times. Germline and junction disagree at one end, which may indicate a read error. The gene calls are TRBV7-2 and TRBJ1-1; D is perhaps TRBD1 (6 bases). This CDR3 is 15 amino acids long. Per the germline V gene, CDR1 is SGHTA and CDR2 is FQGNSA. In DNA form, the CDR3 reads TGTGCCAGCAGCTTAGATCCGGGGGCACGTACTGGAGCTTTCTTT. Its protein is CASSLDPGARTGAFF.

This clonotype was observed at least ten times. The chain employs TRBV12-3 or TRBV12-4 and TRBJ1-4, with a possible D match to TRBD1 (5 bases). The CDR3 length is 14 residues. Trimming left V 6 bases short and J 6 bases short, with 14 bases between. The CDR3 protein is CASSPDTADEKLFF. Written as DNA, the CDR3 is TGTGCCAGCAGCCCGGACACAGCAGATGAAAAACTGTTTTTT.

This clonotype showed up just a few times. A much larger clone lies one base from this, so it may be a read error. The gene calls are TRBV30 and TRBJ1-1; D gene ambiguous. The CDR3 sequence is 11 residues long. Per the germline V gene, CDR1 is GTSNPN and CDR2 is SVGIG (reference sequence). CDR3 bases: TGTGTCTGGAAAGGTGGCACTGAAGCTTTCTTT. Its translation: CVWKGGTEAFF.

This clonotype was observed a few times. This sequence joins TRBV21-1 and TRBJ2-3; the table gives TRBD2 as D, unverified against the DNA. TRBV21-1 is flagged as a pseudogene. This CDR3 has 15 amino acids. CDR3 sequence reads: CASSKEAGGTDTQYF. The CDR3 DNA follows: TGTGCCAGCAGCAAAGAAGCGGGGGGCACAGATACGCAGTATTTT.